This T cell receptor (beta chain) was retrieved from a study of CD8 T cells in Susac syndrome. Random hexamers were used to reverse transcribe roughly 0.45 to 1 ug of RNA. TCRdb re-called the immunoSEQ multiplex PCR reads with MiXCR, one entry per CDR3 protein. The sample lists over 95,000 distinct CDR3 sequences; 80% to 95% were seen once. The CDR3 has 14 residues. Per germline, CDR1 SGHTA and CDR2 FQGNSA. Trimming stripped 5 bases from V and 9 bases from J, with 14 bases between. The sequence derives from a human donor in good health. What was sequenced was CD4+ T cells from PBMCs. This rearrangement joins TRBV7-2 to TRBJ1-6; D gene uncertain. The CDR3 coding sequence is TGTGCCAGCAGCCCAAAGTTGGTAGGTTCACCCCTCCACTTT. Its protein is CASSPKLVGSPLHF. Together with reference TRBV7-2 and TRBJ1-6, the CDR3 gives the full variable domain: GAGVSQSPSNKVTEKGKDVELRCDPISGHTALYWYRQSLGQGLEFLIYFQGNSAPDKSGLPSDRFSAERTGGSVSTLTIQRTQQEDSAVYLCASSPKLVGSPLHFGNGTRLTVT.